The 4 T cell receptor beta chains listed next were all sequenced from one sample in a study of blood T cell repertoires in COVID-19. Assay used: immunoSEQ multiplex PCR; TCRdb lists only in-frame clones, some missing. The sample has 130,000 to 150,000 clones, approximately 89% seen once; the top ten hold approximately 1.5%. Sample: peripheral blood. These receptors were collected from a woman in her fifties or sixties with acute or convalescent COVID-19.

The CDR3, as DNA: TGTGCCAGCTCACCGGGACAGACTAACTATGGCTACACCTTC. As protein: CASSPGQTNYGYTF. The chain recombines TRBV18 with TRBJ1-2, with 7 nucleotides matching TRBD1. V shed 3 bases, J shed 0 bases, and the junction held 1 base outside the gene matches. The germline V gene has CDR1 KGHSH and CDR2 LQKENI. The CDR3 contains 14 residues.

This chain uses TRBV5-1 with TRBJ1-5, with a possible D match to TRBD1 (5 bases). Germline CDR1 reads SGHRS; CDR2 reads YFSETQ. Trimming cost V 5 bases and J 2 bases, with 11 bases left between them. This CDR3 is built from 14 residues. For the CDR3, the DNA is TGCGCCAGCAGTACTGCGGGGGGCAATCAGCCCCAGCATTTT. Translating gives CASSTAGGNQPQHF.

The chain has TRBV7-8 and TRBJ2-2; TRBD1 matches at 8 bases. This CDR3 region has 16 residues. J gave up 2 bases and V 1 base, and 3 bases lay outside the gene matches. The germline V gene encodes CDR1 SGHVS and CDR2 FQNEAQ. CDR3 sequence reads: CASSLGQGSNTGELFF. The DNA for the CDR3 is TGTGCCAGCAGCTTAGGACAGGGGTCTAACACCGGGGAGCTGTTTTTT.

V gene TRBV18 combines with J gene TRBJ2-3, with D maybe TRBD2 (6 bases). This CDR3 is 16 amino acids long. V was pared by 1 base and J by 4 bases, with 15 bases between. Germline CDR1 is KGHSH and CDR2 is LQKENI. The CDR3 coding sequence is TGTGCCAGCTCACCACGGGCCGGGAGAAGCGCAGATACGCAGTATTTT. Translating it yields CASSPRAGRSADTQYF.